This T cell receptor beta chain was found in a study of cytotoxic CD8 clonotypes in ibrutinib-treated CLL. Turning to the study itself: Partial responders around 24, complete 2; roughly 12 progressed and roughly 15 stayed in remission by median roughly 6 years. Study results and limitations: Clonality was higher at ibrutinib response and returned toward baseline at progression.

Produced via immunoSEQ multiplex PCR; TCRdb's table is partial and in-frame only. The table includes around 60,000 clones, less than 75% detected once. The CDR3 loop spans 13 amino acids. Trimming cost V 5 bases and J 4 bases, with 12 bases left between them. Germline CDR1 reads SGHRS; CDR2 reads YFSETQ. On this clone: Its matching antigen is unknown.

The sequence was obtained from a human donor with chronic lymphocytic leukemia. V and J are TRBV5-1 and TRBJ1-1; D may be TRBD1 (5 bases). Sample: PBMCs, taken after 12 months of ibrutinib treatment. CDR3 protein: CASSLRRGTEAFF. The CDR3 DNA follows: TGCGCCAGCAGTTTACGAAGGGGCACTGAAGCTTTCTTT.